This T cell receptor beta chain was identified in a study of T cell changes during pregnancy in multiple sclerosis. Generated by immunoSEQ multiplex PCR, the TCRdb table keeps only in-frame clones and is missing some. The table includes about 36,000 clones, 70% to 90% detected once. Specimen: CD4+ T cells from peripheral blood mononuclear cells, collected in the first trimester of pregnancy. The source is a female donor with multiple sclerosis, enrolled in a pregnancy study.

The CDR3 protein is CASSAGQNTEAFF. The CDR3 DNA sequence: TGTGCCAGCTCGGCGGGGCAGAACACTGAAGCTTTCTTT. The rearrangement links TRBV18 to TRBJ1-1, with D possibly matching TRBD1 (5 bases). Germline CDR1 KGHSH, CDR2 LQKENI. The V gene lost 6 bases and the J gene lost 1 base, with 9 bases spanning the gap. The CDR3 loop spans 13 amino acids.